This T cell receptor beta chain came from a study of beta chain features in type 1 diabetes. The authors reverse transcribed all of the isolated RNA, so sequencing captured expressed TCRB transcripts. Profiled with immunoSEQ multiplex PCR; TCRdb holds only in-frame clones, not every one. The repertoire holds 250,000 to 400,000 clones, with approximately 14% as singletons. Averaging approximately 110 mL, one heparinised blood draw came from each individual donor. This clone appeared a few times. The antigen is not known. A read error is possible here, since a much larger clone lies one base away. Within the sample, other DNA sequences also encode this same CDR3. V was pared by 4 bases and J by 5 bases, with 5 bases between. Per germline, CDR1 SEHNR and CDR2 FQNEAQ (reference sequence). The CDR3 loop spans 11 amino acids. General study findings and limits: High TCR expression in some cells could lead to their over-representation in cDNA sequencing.

J is TRBJ2-5 and V is TRBV7-9; D call uncertain. The TCR was taken from a young man in good health. Material: central memory CD4+ T cells from blood. The CDR3 DNA reads TGTGCCAGCAGCTCTGGGGAGACCCAGTACTTC. Protein: CASSSGETQYF. Together with reference TRBV7-9 and TRBJ2-5, the CDR3 gives the full variable domain: DTGVSQNPRHKITKRGQNVTFRCDPISEHNRLYWYRQTLGQGPEFLTYFQNEAQLEKSRLLSDRFSAERPKGSFSTLEIQRTEQGDSAMYLCASSSGETQYFGPGTRLLVL.